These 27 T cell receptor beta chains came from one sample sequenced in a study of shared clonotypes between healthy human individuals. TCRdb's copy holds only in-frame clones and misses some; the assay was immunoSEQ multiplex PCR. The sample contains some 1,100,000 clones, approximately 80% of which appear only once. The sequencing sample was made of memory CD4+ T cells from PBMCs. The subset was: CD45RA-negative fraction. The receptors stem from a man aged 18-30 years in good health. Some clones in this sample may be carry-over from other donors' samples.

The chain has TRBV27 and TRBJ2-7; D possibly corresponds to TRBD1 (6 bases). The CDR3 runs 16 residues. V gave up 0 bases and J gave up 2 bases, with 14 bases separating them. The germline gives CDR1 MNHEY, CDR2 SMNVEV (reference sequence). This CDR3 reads CASSLSMVGAAYEQYF. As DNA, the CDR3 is TGTGCCAGCAGTTTATCGATGGTGGGGGCGGCCTACGAGCAGTACTTC.

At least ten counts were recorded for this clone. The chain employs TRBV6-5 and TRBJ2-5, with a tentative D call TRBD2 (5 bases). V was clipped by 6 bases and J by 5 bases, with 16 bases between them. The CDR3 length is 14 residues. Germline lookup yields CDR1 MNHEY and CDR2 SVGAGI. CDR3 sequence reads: CASSRTRGGETQYF. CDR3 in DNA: TGTGCCAGCAGCCGAACCCGTGGCGGGGAGACCCAGTACTTC.

The CDR3 sequence is CASSPLGKIEGQGTF. CDR3 bases: TGTGCCAGCAGCCCGTTGGGAAAGATTGAGGGACAGGGCACCTTC. This sequence joins TRBV28 and TRBJ1-2; 9 bases are shared with TRBD1. V shed 6 bases and J 13 bases; nucleotides not matched to a gene: 18. Germline-derived CDR1 and CDR2 are MDHEN and SYDVKM. The CDR3 length is 15 residues.

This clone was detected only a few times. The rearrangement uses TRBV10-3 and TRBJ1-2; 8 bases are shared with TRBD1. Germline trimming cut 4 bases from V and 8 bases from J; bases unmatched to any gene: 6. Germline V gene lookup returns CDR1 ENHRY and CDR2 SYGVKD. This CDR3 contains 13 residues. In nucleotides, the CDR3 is TGTGCCATCAGTGCTGGACAGGGCATCGGCTACACCTTC. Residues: CAISAGQGIGYTF.

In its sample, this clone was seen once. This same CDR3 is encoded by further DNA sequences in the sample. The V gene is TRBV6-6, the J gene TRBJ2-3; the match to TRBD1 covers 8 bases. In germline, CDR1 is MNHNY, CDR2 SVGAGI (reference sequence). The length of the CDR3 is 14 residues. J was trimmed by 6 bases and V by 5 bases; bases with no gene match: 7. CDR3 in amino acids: CASSRDRGTDTQYF. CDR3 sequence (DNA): TGTGCCAGCAGTCGTGACAGGGGTACCGATACGCAGTATTTT.

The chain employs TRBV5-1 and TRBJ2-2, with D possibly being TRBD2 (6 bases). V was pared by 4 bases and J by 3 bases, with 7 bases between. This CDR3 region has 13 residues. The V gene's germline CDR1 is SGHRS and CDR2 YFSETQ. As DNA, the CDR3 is TGCGCCAGCAGCCGGGGGTACACCGGGGAGCTGTTTTTT. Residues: CASSRGYTGELFF.

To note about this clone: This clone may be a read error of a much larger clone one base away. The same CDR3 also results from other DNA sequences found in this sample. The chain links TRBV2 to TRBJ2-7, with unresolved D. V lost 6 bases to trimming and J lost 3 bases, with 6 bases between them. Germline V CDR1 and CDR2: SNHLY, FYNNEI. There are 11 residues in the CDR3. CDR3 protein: CASSPYYEQYF. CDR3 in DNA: TGTGCCAGCAGCCCCTACTACGAGCAGTACTTC.

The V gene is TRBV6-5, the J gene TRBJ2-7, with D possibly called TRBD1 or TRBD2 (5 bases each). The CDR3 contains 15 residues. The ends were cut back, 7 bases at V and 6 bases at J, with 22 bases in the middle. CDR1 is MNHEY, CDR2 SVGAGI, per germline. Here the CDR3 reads CASTGPRGRWAEQYF. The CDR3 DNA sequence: TGTGCCAGCACAGGACCGAGGGGCCGGTGGGCCGAGCAGTACTTC.

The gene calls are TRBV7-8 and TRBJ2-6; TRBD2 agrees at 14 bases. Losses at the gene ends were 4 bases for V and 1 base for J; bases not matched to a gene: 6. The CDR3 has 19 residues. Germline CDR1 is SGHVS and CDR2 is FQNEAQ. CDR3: CASSSRLAGGVSGANVLTF. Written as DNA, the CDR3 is TGTGCCAGCAGCTCTCGACTAGCGGGAGGGGTATCTGGGGCCAACGTCCTGACTTTC.

The CDR3 DNA follows: TGTGCCAGCAGTTTCAATCAGGGGAAGCTGGACGAGCAGTACTTC. Protein: CASSFNQGKLDEQYF. This chain joins TRBV28 and TRBJ2-7; TRBD1 is a possible D gene (6 bases). Germline-derived CDR1 and CDR2 are MDHEN and SYDVKM. Trimming cost V 3 bases and J 5 bases, with 17 bases left between them. The CDR3 is made up of 15 amino acids.

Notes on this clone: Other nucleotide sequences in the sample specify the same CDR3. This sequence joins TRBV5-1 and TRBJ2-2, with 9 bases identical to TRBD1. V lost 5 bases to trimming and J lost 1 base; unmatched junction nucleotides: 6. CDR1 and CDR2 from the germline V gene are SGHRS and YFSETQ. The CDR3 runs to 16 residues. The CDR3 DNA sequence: TGCGCCAGCAGTCCACCGGGACAGGGGAACACCGGGGAGCTGTTTTTT. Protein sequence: CASSPPGQGNTGELFF.

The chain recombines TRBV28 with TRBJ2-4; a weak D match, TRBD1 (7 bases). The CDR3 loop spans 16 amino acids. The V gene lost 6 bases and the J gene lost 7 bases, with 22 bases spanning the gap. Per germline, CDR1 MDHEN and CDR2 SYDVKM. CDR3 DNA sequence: TGTGCCAGCAGCCAACAGGGGCCCCGGAGGGGGAACATTCAGTACTTC. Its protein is CASSQQGPRRGNIQYF.

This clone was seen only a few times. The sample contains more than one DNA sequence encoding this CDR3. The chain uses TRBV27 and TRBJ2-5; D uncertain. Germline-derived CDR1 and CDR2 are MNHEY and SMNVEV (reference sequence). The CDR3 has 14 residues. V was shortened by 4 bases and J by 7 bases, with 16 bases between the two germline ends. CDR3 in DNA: TGTGCCAGCAGTTCCCTCGGGTTAGTAGGGACCCAGTACTTC. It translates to CASSSLGLVGTQYF.

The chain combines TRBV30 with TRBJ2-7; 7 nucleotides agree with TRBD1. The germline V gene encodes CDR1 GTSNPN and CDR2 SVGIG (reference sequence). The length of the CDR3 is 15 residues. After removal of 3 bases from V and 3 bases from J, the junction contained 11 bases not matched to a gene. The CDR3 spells CAWSHKAQGVYEQYF. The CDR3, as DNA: TGTGCCTGGAGCCACAAGGCCCAGGGGGTCTACGAGCAGTACTTC. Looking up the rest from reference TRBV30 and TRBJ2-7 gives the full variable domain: SQTIHQWPATLVQPVGSPLSLECTVEGTSNPNLYWYRQAAGRGLQLLFYSVGIGQISSEVPQNLSASRPQDRQFILSSKKLLLSDSGFYLCAWSHKAQGVYEQYFGPGTRLTVT.

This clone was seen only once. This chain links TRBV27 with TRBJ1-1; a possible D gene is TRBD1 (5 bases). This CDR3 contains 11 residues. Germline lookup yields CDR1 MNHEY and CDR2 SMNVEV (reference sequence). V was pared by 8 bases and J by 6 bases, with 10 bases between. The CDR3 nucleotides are TGTGCCAGCTGGGGCAACTCTGAAGCTTTCTTT. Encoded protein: CASWGNSEAFF.

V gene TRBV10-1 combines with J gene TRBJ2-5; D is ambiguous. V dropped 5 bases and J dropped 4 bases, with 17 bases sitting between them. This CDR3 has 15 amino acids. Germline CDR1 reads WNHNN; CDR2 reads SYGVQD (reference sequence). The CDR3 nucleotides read TGCGCCAGCAGTCTCCACCGGTTCCCGGGAGAGACCCAGTACTTC. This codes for CASSLHRFPGETQYF.

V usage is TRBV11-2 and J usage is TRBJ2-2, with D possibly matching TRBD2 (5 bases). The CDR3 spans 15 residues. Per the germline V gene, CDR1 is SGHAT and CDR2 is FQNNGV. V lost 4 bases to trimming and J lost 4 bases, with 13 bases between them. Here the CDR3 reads CASSSATNPTGELFF. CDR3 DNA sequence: TGTGCCAGCAGCTCGGCGACTAATCCCACCGGGGAGCTGTTTTTT.

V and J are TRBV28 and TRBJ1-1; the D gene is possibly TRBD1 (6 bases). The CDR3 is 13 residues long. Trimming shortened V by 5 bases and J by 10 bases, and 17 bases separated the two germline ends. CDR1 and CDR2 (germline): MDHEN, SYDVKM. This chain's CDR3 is CASSPAGALGAFF. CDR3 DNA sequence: TGTGCCAGCAGTCCCGCGGGGGCCCTCGGAGCTTTCTTT.

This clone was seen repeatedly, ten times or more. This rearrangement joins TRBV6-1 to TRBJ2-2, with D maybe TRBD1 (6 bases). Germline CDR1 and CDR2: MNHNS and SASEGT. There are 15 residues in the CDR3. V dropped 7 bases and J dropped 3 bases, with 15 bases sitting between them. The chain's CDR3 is CASMQARGYTGELFF. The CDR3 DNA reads TGTGCCAGCATGCAGGCCAGGGGATACACCGGGGAGCTGTTTTTT.

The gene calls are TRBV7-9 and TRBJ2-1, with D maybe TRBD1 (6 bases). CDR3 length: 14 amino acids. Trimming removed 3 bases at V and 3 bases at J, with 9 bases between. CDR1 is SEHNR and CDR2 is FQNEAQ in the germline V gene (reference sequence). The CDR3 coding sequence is TGTGCCAGCAGCTTTTGGACAGACTACAATGAGCAGTTCTTC. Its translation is CASSFWTDYNEQFF.

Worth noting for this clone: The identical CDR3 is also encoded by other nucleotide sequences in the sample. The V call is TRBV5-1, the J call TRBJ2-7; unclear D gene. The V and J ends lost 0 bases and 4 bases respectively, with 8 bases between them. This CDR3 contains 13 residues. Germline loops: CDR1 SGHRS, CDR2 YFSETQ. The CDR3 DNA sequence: TGCGCCAGCAGCTTGGAGGTCAGTTACGAGCAGTACTTC. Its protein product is CASSLEVSYEQYF.

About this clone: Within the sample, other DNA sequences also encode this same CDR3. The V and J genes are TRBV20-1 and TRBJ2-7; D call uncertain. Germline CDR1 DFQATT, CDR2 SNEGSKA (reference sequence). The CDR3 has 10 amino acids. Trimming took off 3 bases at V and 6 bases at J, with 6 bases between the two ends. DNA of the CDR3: TGCAGTGCTAGCAGCGTCGAGCAGTACTTC. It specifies CSASSVEQYF.

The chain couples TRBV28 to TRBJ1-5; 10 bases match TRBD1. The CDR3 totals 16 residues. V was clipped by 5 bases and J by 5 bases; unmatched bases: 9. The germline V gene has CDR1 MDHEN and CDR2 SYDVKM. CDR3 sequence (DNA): TGTGCCAGCAGTCGATACCGACAGGGGGCGGATCAGCCCCAGCATTTT. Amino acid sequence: CASSRYRQGADQPQHF.

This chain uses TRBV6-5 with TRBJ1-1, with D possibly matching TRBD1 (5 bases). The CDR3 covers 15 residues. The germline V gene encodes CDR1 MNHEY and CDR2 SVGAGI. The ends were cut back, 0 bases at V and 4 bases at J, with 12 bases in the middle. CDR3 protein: CASSYSYGTGTEAFF. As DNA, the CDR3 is TGTGCCAGCAGTTACTCGTACGGGACGGGCACTGAAGCTTTCTTT.

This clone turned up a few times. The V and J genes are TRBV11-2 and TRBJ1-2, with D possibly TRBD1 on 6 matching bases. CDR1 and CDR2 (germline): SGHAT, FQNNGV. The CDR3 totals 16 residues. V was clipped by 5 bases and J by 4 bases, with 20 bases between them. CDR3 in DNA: TGTGCCAGCAGCCAACAAGGGGGGGCGCGGATCTATGGCTACACCTTC. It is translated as CASSQQGGARIYGYTF.

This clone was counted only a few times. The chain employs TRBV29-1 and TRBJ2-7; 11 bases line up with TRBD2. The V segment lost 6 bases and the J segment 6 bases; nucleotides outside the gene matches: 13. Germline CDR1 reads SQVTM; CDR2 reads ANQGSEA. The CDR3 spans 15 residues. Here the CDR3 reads CSVAQQLAGAGEQYF. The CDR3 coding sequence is TGCAGCGTAGCCCAACAACTAGCGGGAGCTGGCGAGCAGTACTTC.

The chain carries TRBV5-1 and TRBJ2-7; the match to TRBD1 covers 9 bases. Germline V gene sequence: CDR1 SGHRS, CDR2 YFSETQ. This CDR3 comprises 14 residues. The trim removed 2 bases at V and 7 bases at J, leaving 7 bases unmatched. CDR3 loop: CASSLQGARDEQYF. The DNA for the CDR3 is TGCGCCAGCAGCTTACAGGGGGCGCGGGATGAGCAGTACTTC. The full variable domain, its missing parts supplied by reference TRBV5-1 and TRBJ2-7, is KAGVTQTPRYLIKTRGQQVTLSCSPISGHRSVSWYQQTPGQGLQFLFEYFSETQRNKGNFPGRFSGRQFSNSRSEMNVSTLELGDSALYLCASSLQGARDEQYFGPGTRLTVT.